There are many counts of the clone carrying this TCR beta chain. Its specificity is not known. The entry originates in a study of human T cells and chemical hapten exposure. Whole-study context: The study sensitized with 2% DPC on a roughly 2 cm by roughly 2 cm patch of upper inner arm skin. Weekly scalp doses of diphenylcyclopropenone were given to patients during the roughly 26-week study.

Unique molecular identifiers were attached to individual cDNA molecules during library preparation. TCRdb independently ran MiXCR on the RACE reads; one entry per CDR3 protein. Of tens of thousands of distinct CDR3 sequences in the sample, about a tenth are singletons; the top ten hold roughly 27%. Regarding the study as a whole: There was no change with DPC sensitization in TCRs above 1 in 1000 frequency.

The time point is: pre-sensitization, week 0. As to treatment: therapeutic diphenylcyclopropenone sensitization with weekly scalp DPC. Whole blood, unfractionated, served as the material for total RNA extraction. The starting material was whole blood, obtained in connection with sensitization to the hapten diphenylcyclopropenone (DPC). The sequence derives from a man in his forties or fifties with alopecia areata. Some clones in this sample may be carry-over from other donors' samples.

CDR3 region: CASSVLTSGRAGEQFF. The CDR3 nucleotides are TGTGCCAGCAGCGTACTGACTAGCGGGAGGGCCGGTGAGCAGTTCTTC. The V call is TRBV2, the J call TRBJ2-1, with TRBD2 matching 14 bases. This CDR3 contains 16 residues. From germline, CDR1 is SNHLY and CDR2 FYNNEI. V gave up 6 bases and J gave up 9 bases; unmatched junction bases: 10.